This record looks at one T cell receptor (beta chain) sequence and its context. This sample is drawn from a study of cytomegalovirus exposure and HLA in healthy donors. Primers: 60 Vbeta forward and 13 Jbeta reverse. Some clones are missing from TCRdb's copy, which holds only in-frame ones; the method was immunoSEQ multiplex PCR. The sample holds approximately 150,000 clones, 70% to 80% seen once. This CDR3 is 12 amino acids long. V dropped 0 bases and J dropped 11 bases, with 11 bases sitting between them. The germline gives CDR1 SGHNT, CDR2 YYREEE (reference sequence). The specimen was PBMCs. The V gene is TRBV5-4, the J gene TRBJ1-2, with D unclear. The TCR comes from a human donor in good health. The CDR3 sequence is CASSLASSGYTF. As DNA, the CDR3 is TGTGCCAGCAGCTTGGCCAGTTCGGGATACACCTTC. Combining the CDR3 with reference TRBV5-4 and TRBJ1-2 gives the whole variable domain ETGVTQSPTHLIKTRGQQVTLRCSSQSGHNTVSWYQQALGQGPQFIFQYYREEENGRGNFPPRFSGLQFPNYSSELNVNALELDDSALYLCASSLASSGYTFGSGTRLTVV.